The entry below describes one T cell receptor (beta chain). What it binds is unknown. A multiplex PCR was run with 60 Vbeta primers and 13 Jbeta primers. In the original workflow: In a later analysis, of about 80 million unique beta chains, about 12 million appeared in at least two donors. The method was immunoSEQ multiplex PCR; TCRdb's version includes in-frame clones alone and lacks a portion of them. The DNA was the basis for D and trimming; V, J and clone size are from that table. The sample carries fewer than 150,000 clones, around 77% recorded once. This CDR3 is 14 amino acids long. Trimming removed 0 bases at V and 4 bases at J, with 10 bases between. Germline CDR1 and CDR2: MNHEY and SVGAGI. This sample was included in a study of cytomegalovirus exposure and HLA in healthy donors. Study-wide results and caveats: Sequencing had likely introduced a cluster of highly shared sequence variants as an artifact.

The sample was PBMCs. The gene calls are TRBV6-5 and TRBJ2-7; D is uncertain. This TCR was recovered from a woman between 50 and 59 years old in good health and CMV-seronegative. CDR3 sequence (DNA): TGTGCCAGCAGTTACTCTTCGCTAGTTTACGAGCAGTACTTC. Encoded protein: CASSYSSLVYEQYF.